The clone carrying this T cell receptor beta chain is termed medium-sized. Looked up from germline, CDR1 is LNHDA and CDR2 is SQIVND (reference sequence). The length of the CDR3 is 15 residues. Trimming stripped 1 base from V and 2 bases from J, with 9 bases between. This record belongs to a study of stem cell transplantation in POMP-related autoinflammatory disease. The protocol was immunoSEQ multiplex PCR, while the TCRdb copy is restricted to in-frame clones and leaves out a portion. Among tens of thousands of clones, approximately 90% were seen once, and the ten largest hold around 0.72%. Sequenced material: CD4+ T cells from PBMCs, taken after stem cell transplantation. The rearrangement links TRBV19 to TRBJ1-5; D gene uncertain. This TCR came from a human patient with POMP-related autoinflammation and immune dysregulation (PRAID). Some T cells could come from the graft donor. The CDR3, as DNA: TGTGCCAGTAGTATAGGAGACCGTGGCAATCAGCCCCAGCATTTT. Translating gives CASSIGDRGNQPQHF. Full variable domain (remainder filled in from reference TRBV19 and TRBJ1-5): DGGITQSPKYLFRKEGQNVTLSCEQNLNHDAMYWYRQDPGQGLRLIYYSQIVNDFQKGDIAEGYSVSREKKESFPLTVTSAQKNPTAFYLCASSIGDRGNQPQHFGDGTRLSIL.